This passage covers 13 T cell receptor beta chains from one sample sequenced in a study of metastatic and nonmetastatic thyroid tumors (TCRdb year 2020). No treatment had been received by any patient before thyroid surgery. The protocol used for the library was PCR. The sequencing machine was an Illumina HiSeq 4000. The public reads were quality trimmed at Q25 with fastp and then assembled into clones with MiXCR by TCRdb, keeping productive beta chains. For this sample the table gives around 4,300 clones, of which around 40% were detected only once. Clones ranked in the top ten supply under 25% of the sample. The specimen sequenced was tumor tissue. The receptors derive from a male donor with papillary thyroid cancer or a benign thyroid nodule (not recorded which). Some clones in this sample may be carry-over from other donors' samples.

The gene calls are TRBV19 and TRBJ2-2; 7 nucleotides align to TRBD2. CDR1 and CDR2 from the germline V gene are LNHDA and SQIVND (reference sequence). J lost 5 bases, V lost 10 bases, and 7 bases had no gene match. The CDR3 has 13 amino acids. DNA for the CDR3: TGTGCCATTTCTAGCGGAAGAACCGGGGAGCTGTTTTTT. Its protein is CAISSGRTGELFF.

This clone was observed once. The chain is built from TRBV7-9 and TRBJ1-1, with TRBD1 as a possible D gene (6 bases). The V gene's germline CDR1 is SEHNR and CDR2 FQNEAQ (reference sequence). The ends were cut back, 7 bases at V and 8 bases at J, with 20 bases in the middle. The CDR3 consists of 14 residues. CDR3 in amino acids: CASTYPGRGVEAFF. Written as DNA, the CDR3 is TGTGCCAGCACCTACCCCGGCAGGGGCGTGGAAGCTTTCTTT. Filled out from reference TRBV7-9 and TRBJ1-1, the complete variable domain reads DTGVSQNPRHKITKRGQNVTFRCDPISEHNRLYWYRQTLGQGPEFLTYFQNEAQLEKSRLLSDRFSAERPKGSFSTLEIQRTEQGDSAMYLCASTYPGRGVEAFFGQGTRLTVV.

This chain links TRBV5-1 with TRBJ2-3; possibly TRBD1 for D (5 bases). This CDR3 is built from 15 residues. V shed 0 bases and J shed 1 base, with 9 bases lying between them. Germline CDR1 reads SGHRS; CDR2 reads YFSETQ. The CDR3 spells CASSLARAGTDTQYF. CDR3 DNA: TGCGCCAGCAGCTTGGCCAGGGCTGGCACAGATACGCAGTATTTT. The whole variable domain, filled in from reference TRBV5-1 and TRBJ2-3, reads KAGVTQTPRYLIKTRGQQVTLSCSPISGHRSVSWYQQTPGQGLQFLFEYFSETQRNKGNFPGRFSGRQFSNSRSEMNVSTLELGDSALYLCASSLARAGTDTQYFGPGTRLTVL.

J is TRBJ2-1 and V is TRBV10-2; 7 bases fit TRBD2. The CDR3 sequence is 16 residues long. Per the germline V gene, CDR1 is WSHSY and CDR2 is SAAADI. With V trimmed by 3 bases and J by 0 bases, 5 bases remained unmatched. The CDR3 reads CASSEFGGGSYNEQFF. The DNA of the CDR3 is TGCGCCAGCAGTGAATTCGGCGGGGGCTCCTACAATGAGCAGTTCTTC.

V and J are TRBV6-1 and TRBJ2-4, with D perhaps TRBD2 (6 bases). The CDR3 length is 15 residues. The V gene's germline CDR1 is MNHNS and CDR2 SASEGT. V lost 6 bases to trimming and J lost 6 bases, with 18 bases between them. The CDR3 here is CASRKSGEELNIQYF. DNA for the CDR3: TGTGCCAGCAGAAAGTCGGGGGAAGAATTAAACATTCAGTACTTC.

The gene calls are TRBV28 and TRBJ1-2; TRBD1 agrees at 9 bases. Germline-derived CDR1 and CDR2 are MDHEN and SYDVKM. The CDR3 is made up of 13 amino acids. After removal of 1 base from V and 13 bases from J, the junction contained 7 bases not matched to a gene. The CDR3 coding sequence is TGTGCCAGCAGTTTATCCGGGACAGGGAGGTCCACCTTC. The encoded protein is CASSLSGTGRSTF.

The chain joins TRBV5-8 to TRBJ1-6; the match to TRBD1 covers 7 bases. CDR1 is SGHTS and CDR2 is YDEGEE in the germline V gene. This CDR3 comprises 15 residues. The J segment lost 7 bases and the V segment lost 0 bases, leaving 4 bases of the junction unmatched. CDR3 nucleotides: TGTGCCAGCAGCTTGGTTAGGGGGCGCAATTCACCCCTCCACTTT. It yields the protein CASSLVRGRNSPLHF.

The gene calls are TRBV19 and TRBJ1-1; tentatively, D is TRBD1 (5 bases). The CDR3 totals 12 residues. The V gene lost 8 bases and the J gene lost 3 bases, with 10 bases spanning the gap. The germline V gene has CDR1 LNHDA and CDR2 SQIVND (reference sequence). The CDR3 DNA reads as TGTGCCAGTTATAAGGGGTACACTGAAGCTTTCTTT. This gives the protein CASYKGYTEAFF.

V and J are TRBV2 and TRBJ2-2, with 9 bases fitting TRBD2. Germline CDR1 reads SNHLY; CDR2 reads FYNNEI. After removal of 4 bases from V and 4 bases from J, the junction contained 7 bases not matched to a gene. CDR3 length equals 16 residues. CDR3 nucleotides: TGTGCCAGCAGTGTTCAAGCGGGGGGATCCACCGGGGAGCTGTTTTTT. Its protein product is CASSVQAGGSTGELFF.

CDR3 DNA sequence: TGTGCCAGCTCATACGGGACGGGGGACAATCAGCCCCAGCATTTT. This sequence encodes CASSYGTGDNQPQHF. The chain carries TRBV18 and TRBJ1-5, with D perhaps matching TRBD1 (5 bases). V gave up 5 bases and J gave up 3 bases, with 14 bases separating them. Germline CDR1 reads KGHSH; CDR2 reads LQKENI. The CDR3 runs to 15 residues.

The chain joins TRBV7-9 to TRBJ1-2; the match to TRBD1 covers 7 bases. Germline V gene lookup returns CDR1 SEHNR and CDR2 FQNEAQ (reference sequence). V lost 5 bases and J lost 5; bases outside the gene matches: 5. This CDR3 comprises 13 residues. CDR3 amino acids: CASSPGTDYGYTF. The CDR3 nucleotides are TGTGCCAGCAGCCCCGGGACAGATTATGGCTACACCTTC.

This chain connects TRBV13 to TRBJ2-3, with no clear D. Trimming took 6 bases from V and 0 from J, leaving 7 bases between them. Germline CDR1 reads PRHDT; CDR2 reads FYEKMQ (reference sequence). This CDR3 region has 13 residues. CDR3 sequence (DNA): TGTGCCAGCAGTCGGAGTAGCACAGATACGCAGTATTTT. Residues: CASSRSSTDTQYF.

On this clone itself: One junction end does not reproduce the germline sequence, and a read error may be involved. This chain connects TRBV7-2 to TRBJ1-1; no reliable D call. The CDR3 length is 13 residues. CDR1 SGHTA and CDR2 FQGNSA come from the germline V gene. For the CDR3, the DNA is TGTGCCAGCAGCTTTTCCCGTAACACTGAGGCTTTCTTT. This sequence encodes CASSFSRNTEAFF.